These T cell receptor beta chains were read from a single sample in a study of type 1 regulatory T cells. TCRdb redid the calling of the reads with MiXCR, one entry per CDR3 protein. The data contain 60,000 to 80,000 distinct CDR3 sequences, about 60% of them singletons. These receptors have no identified antigens. The material sequenced was cultured T cells, either the whole culture or a sorted T cell fraction (not recorded which). The receptors were gathered from a human donor in good health. The CDR3 runs from the conserved cysteine through the conserved F or W. D genes are given only for firm matches. The size field is filled for only some rows; it gives once, few, many or a size class.

j_call,d_call,clone_size,v_call,cdr3_nt,cdr3_aa
TRBJ2-3,TRBD1,few,TRBV12-3/TRBV12-4,TGTGCCAGCAGTTCCTTACAGGGGGCAGGAGATACGCAGTATTTT,CASSSLQGAGDTQYF
TRBJ1-1,TRBD1,few,TRBV5-1,TGCGCCACCTGTCGTGACAGGGGTGACACTGAAGCTTTCTTT,CATCRDRGDTEAFF
TRBJ2-1,TRBD2,few,TRBV20-1,TGCAGTGCCGGACATAGCGGGCGCGATGAGCAGTTCTTC,CSAGHSGRDEQFF
TRBJ2-1,TRBD2,.,TRBV20-1,TGCAGTGCTAGACCGCTAGCGGGAGTTTCGGATGAGCAGTTCTTC,CSARPLAGVSDEQFF
TRBJ2-1,TRBD2,few,TRBV6-5,TGTGCCAGCAGGGGACTAGCGGGAGGGCATTACAATGAGCAGTTCTTC,CASRGLAGGHYNEQFF
TRBJ2-7,TRBD2,few,TRBV7-2,TGTGCCAGCAGCTTAGTAGCGGGAGGGCCCTACGAGCAGTACTTC,CASSLVAGGPYEQYF
TRBJ2-4,TRBD1,.,TRBV4-1,TGCGCCAGCAGTGCAGACCAGGGGGCAGCCAAAAACATTCAGTACTTC,CASSADQGAAKNIQYF
TRBJ1-5,.,few,TRBV3-1,TGTGCCAGCAGCCAAGATGGGGTACTGTCCCAGCCCCAGCATTTT,CASSQDGVLSQPQHF
TRBJ2-5,.,.,TRBV5-5,TGTGCCAGCAGCTTCAGTGTGGAGACCCAGTACTTC,CASSFSVETQYF
TRBJ2-1,TRBD2,few,TRBV18,TGTGCCAGCTCGTCTCTAGCGGGGGGCTCCTACAATGAGCAGTTCTTC,CASSSLAGGSYNEQFF
TRBJ2-6,.,.,TRBV20-1,TGCAGTGCTAGAAAGGGGTCTGGGGCCAACGTCCTGACTTTC,CSARKGSGANVLTF
TRBJ2-1,TRBD1,.,TRBV3-1,TGTGCCAGCAGCTCTTTCGGACAGGACAATGAGCAGTTCTTC,CASSSFGQDNEQFF